This note documents a single TCR beta chain sequence. Germline trimming cut 4 bases from V and 4 bases from J; bases unmatched to any gene: 19. Germline V gene lookup returns CDR1 SGHDN and CDR2 FVKESK. This CDR3 has 18 residues. This specimen comes from a study of blood T cell repertoires in COVID-19. Assay: immunoSEQ multiplex PCR; the TCRdb copy retains only in-frame clones and omits some. The sample contains about 140,000 clones, about 80% of which appear only once. The genes are TRBV14 and TRBJ2-7; 7 bases map to TRBD1. Sequencing used peripheral blood. The clonotype originates from a man between 65 and 85 years old who had recovered from COVID-19. CDR3 sequence reads: CASSPKGQERGGKYEQYF. The DNA for the CDR3 is TGTGCCAGCAGCCCTAAAGGACAGGAGCGTGGGGGCAAGTACGAGCAGTACTTC.